This is a list of T cell receptor beta chains from one sample in a study of CD8 T cells in Susac syndrome. TCRdb fed the immunoSEQ multiplex PCR reads into MiXCR, producing one record per CDR3 protein. The data contain approximately 270,000 distinct CDR3 sequences, over 85% of them seen just once; the ten biggest clones take up about 0.071%. The sample consisted of CD4+ T cells from PBMCs. The source is a human donor with multiple sclerosis. The CDR3 runs from the conserved cysteine through the conserved F or W. D genes are given only for firm matches. Expanded clones get a size class; other rows say once, few or many, or leave the size out.

D gene	V gene	clone size	J gene	CDR3 DNA	CDR3 protein
.	TRBV4-1	.	TRBJ2-3	TGCGCCAGCAGCCAAGGGACAAGAATTGGTGGCGGAAACACAGATACGCAGTATTTT	CASSQGTRIGGGNTDTQYF
.	TRBV12-3/TRBV12-4	.	TRBJ1-2	TGTGCCAGCAGTTTATCCCAAAATACCTATGGCTACACCTTC	CASSLSQNTYGYTF
.	TRBV29-1	.	TRBJ2-6	TGCAGCGTTGGGGGGACCCTCTCTGGGGCCAACGTCCTGACTTTC	CSVGGTLSGANVLTF
.	TRBV14	.	TRBJ2-3	TGTGCCAGCAGCCACCTCGGACTATCTTACGGGGATACGCAGTATTTT	CASSHLGLSYGDTQYF
TRBD2	TRBV20-1	.	TRBJ2-1	TGCAGTGTTCGACTAGCGGGCCTCTCCCAGCAGTTCTTC	CSVRLAGLSQQFF
.	TRBV12-3/TRBV12-4	.	TRBJ1-2	TGTGCCAGCAGTTTATTACCAGGGGTCTATGGCTACACCTTC	CASSLLPGVYGYTF
.	TRBV24-1	.	TRBJ1-2	TGTGCCACCAGTAGGGAAAACTATGGCTACACCTTC	CATSRENYGYTF
.	TRBV6-6	.	TRBJ2-7	TGTGCCAGCAGTTACTCGGGTACCTACGAGCAGTACTTC	CASSYSGTYEQYF
TRBD1	TRBV25-1	.	TRBJ1-1	TGTGCCACGCATGGCGACAGGGGTTACCGATCTGGGGCTTTCTTT	CATHGDRGYRSGAFF
.	TRBV3-1	once	TRBJ2-1	TGTGCCAGCAGCCAAGTGACAAGCAGTGAGCAGTTCTTC	CASSQVTSSEQFF
.	TRBV7-3	once	TRBJ2-3	TGTGCCAGCACCTCCGGCGGGGAATCTTCTCGCACAGATACGCAGTATTTT	CASTSGGESSRTDTQYF
TRBD2	TRBV20-1	.	TRBJ2-2	TGCGGGGGGGAACTAGCGGGGGACAACACCGGGGAGCTGTTTTTT	CGGELAGDNTGELFF
.	TRBV9	.	TRBJ1-2	TGTGCCAGCAGCGCCTCATGGGGGGCGCGGAGTCGATATGGCTACACCTTC	CASSASWGARSRYGYTF
.	TRBV6-6	.	TRBJ2-5	TGTGCCAGCAGCGAACCGGGACACCAAGAGACCCAGTACTTC	CASSEPGHQETQYF
.	TRBV12-3/TRBV12-4	.	TRBJ1-1	TGTGCCAGCAGACCCGATCCGCCGTCGGCTGAAGCTTTCTTT	CASRPDPPSAEAFF
.	TRBV19	.	TRBJ1-1	TGTGCCAGTAGTATAGTTCCAACGGAAGCTTTCTTT	CASSIVPTEAFF
.	TRBV19	.	TRBJ1-2	TGTGCCAGTAGTATGAACCCGGGGGGGTATGGCTACACCTTC	CASSMNPGGYGYTF
TRBD1	TRBV29-1	.	TRBJ2-2	TGCAGCGTTGACGCGGTTAGAGGGGGCCTTAACACCGGGGAGCTGTTTTTT	CSVDAVRGGLNTGELFF
TRBD2	TRBV9	few	TRBJ2-7	TGTGCCAGCAGCGTAGATAGCGGGGGGGGTACCTACGAGCAGTACTTC	CASSVDSGGGTYEQYF
.	TRBV18	.	TRBJ1-2	TGTGCCAGCTCACCGCCTCTCGGTGGCTACACCTTC	CASSPPLGGYTF
.	TRBV12-3/TRBV12-4	.	TRBJ2-5	TGTGCCAGCAGTCCTATTCCGGGACGCCAAGAGACCCAGTACTTC	CASSPIPGRQETQYF
TRBD1	TRBV30	.	TRBJ1-5	TGTGCCTGGAGTACCGGGACAGGGGGCCCTTGGAGCAATCAGCCCCAGCATTTT	CAWSTGTGGPWSNQPQHF
.	TRBV2	.	TRBJ1-6	TGTGCCAGCACCGTGAGCACCTATAATTCACCCCTCCACTTT	CASTVSTYNSPLHF
TRBD1	TRBV6-5	.	TRBJ2-3	TGTGCCAGCAGTTACTGGGGGACAGGGGCAGATACGCAGTATTTT	CASSYWGTGADTQYF
TRBD2	TRBV19	.	TRBJ2-1	TGTGCCAGTAGTAGAGGGGGACTAGCGGACTACAATGAGCAGTTCTTC	CASSRGGLADYNEQFF
.	TRBV7-2	.	TRBJ2-3	TGTGCCAGCAGTAAAGACAGGTACACAGATACGCAGTATTTT	CASSKDRYTDTQYF
TRBD1	TRBV28	.	TRBJ2-3	TGTGCCAGCGGAGGGACAGGGGCTGGCACAGATACGCAGTATTTT	CASGGTGAGTDTQYF
.	TRBV3-1	once	TRBJ1-2	TGTGCCAGCAGCCAAGATCTGCCCGGGGCCAACTATGGCTACACCTTC	CASSQDLPGANYGYTF
TRBD1	TRBV7-6	.	TRBJ1-1	TGTGCCAGCAGCTTAGCATCATGGGCAGGGGGGAACACTGAAGCTTTCTTT	CASSLASWAGGNTEAFF
.	TRBV12-3/TRBV12-4	.	TRBJ2-7	TGTGCCAGCAGTTTAGACAGGGCACTCCACGAGCAGTACTTC	CASSLDRALHEQYF
.	TRBV29-1	.	TRBJ1-1	TGCAGCGTTGAAAGACAGATGAACACTGAAGCTTTCTTT	CSVERQMNTEAFF
.	TRBV11-2	.	TRBJ1-3	TGTGCCAGCAGCTTAGTGGGCCTCCCCACTGGAAACACCATATATTTT	CASSLVGLPTGNTIYF
.	TRBV5-1	.	TRBJ1-1	TGCGCCAGCCGGGGCGTAGGGTCTGAAGCTTTCTTT	CASRGVGSEAFF
.	TRBV28	.	TRBJ1-1	TGTGCCAGCAGTAAGTCAGGACAAATCTTTGCCACAGAAGCTTTCTTT	CASSKSGQIFATEAFF
.	TRBV7-9	.	TRBJ1-4	TGTGCCAGCAGCCCTGATCTTGGGGATGGTGAAAAACTGTTTTTT	CASSPDLGDGEKLFF
.	TRBV2	.	TRBJ1-2	TGTGCCAGCAGGGAACAGCAGGGTTCGCGGGGCTACACCTTC	CASREQQGSRGYTF
.	TRBV29-1	.	TRBJ2-7	TGCAGCGTTGCCGTCGGGGTTACGTACGAGCAGTACTTC	CSVAVGVTYEQYF
TRBD2	TRBV20-1	.	TRBJ2-3	TGCAGTGCCCAAGCAGCCAGCGGGGGGGCCTTGTGGGCAGATACGCAGTATTTT	CSAQAASGGALWADTQYF
.	TRBV2	.	TRBJ1-6	TGTGCCAGCATTAGGGGACTGGGAAGCTCCTATAATTCACCCCTCCACTTT	CASIRGLGSSYNSPLHF
.	TRBV28	.	TRBJ2-5	TGTGCCAGCAGTTTGCAACTAGCCGGGCTAGAGACCCAGTACTTC	CASSLQLAGLETQYF
TRBD1	TRBV20-1	.	TRBJ1-2	TGCAGTGCTAGAGGGACAGGGGGCAAATTAGACTATGGCTACACCTTC	CSARGTGGKLDYGYTF
.	TRBV12-3/TRBV12-4	.	TRBJ2-3	TGTGCCAGCAGATTTACAGATACGCAGTATTTT	CASRFTDTQYF
.	TRBV7-8	.	TRBJ2-1	TGTGCCAGCAGCTTAGCGAGCGGTGCTACTAATGAGCAGTTCTTC	CASSLASGATNEQFF
.	TRBV5-1	few	TRBJ2-7	TGCGCCAGCAGCTTGGATGCAGCGGATTACGAGCAGTACTTC	CASSLDAADYEQYF
.	TRBV14	.	TRBJ1-2	TGTGCCAGCAGCCAAGTTGGGACGGACTATGGCTACACCTTC	CASSQVGTDYGYTF
.	TRBV5-1	.	TRBJ2-3	TGCGCCAGCAGCTTGAGGGTTGGGACAGATACGCAGTATTTT	CASSLRVGTDTQYF
TRBD2	TRBV7-9	.	TRBJ2-5	TGTGCCAGCAGCCGAGTGGAGCGGGATTCGGGGACCCAGTACTTC	CASSRVERDSGTQYF
.	TRBV24-1	once	TRBJ2-2	TGTGCCACCAGGAAAGGGGAGACCACCGGGGAGCTGTTTTTT	CATRKGETTGELFF
.	TRBV23-1	.	TRBJ1-5	TGCGCCAGCAGTCAATTAGCACAGGGTTATAGCAATCAGCCCCAGCATTTT	CASSQLAQGYSNQPQHF
TRBD1	TRBV28	.	TRBJ2-7	TGTGCCAGTATCCCGGGACAGGAAAGCTACGAGCAGTACTTC	CASIPGQESYEQYF
.	TRBV5-4	.	TRBJ2-7	TGTGCCAGCAGCTTGGTCCCCAGGGACTCCTCCTACGAGCAGTACTTC	CASSLVPRDSSYEQYF
TRBD1	TRBV20-1	.	TRBJ2-7	TGCAGTGCTCGATCAGCCGGGACAGGGTCCGAGCAGTACTTC	CSARSAGTGSEQYF
.	TRBV4-1	.	TRBJ1-1	TGCGCCAGCAGCCAAGGAGGGTCAGGCCTGAACACTGAAGCTTTCTTT	CASSQGGSGLNTEAFF
.	TRBV24-1	.	TRBJ2-5	TGTGCCACCAGTGACAGGACTCCTGGGCACCAAGAGACCCAGTACTTC	CATSDRTPGHQETQYF
.	TRBV30	once	TRBJ2-2	TGTGCCTGGAGAGGGACGACCGCGAACACCGGGGAGCTGTTTTTT	CAWRGTTANTGELFF